This T cell receptor beta chain stems from a study of breast tumors, draining lymph nodes, adjacent tissues. TCRdb itself ran the multiplex PCR reads through MiXCR, one entry per CDR3 protein. The sample lists about 230,000 distinct CDR3 sequences, roughly 32% occurring once. Findings and limits, study-wide: Tumor and nontumor repertoires were significantly more similar in luminal-like than in basal-like breast cancer. Findings are consistent with lymph node origin and intratumoral expansion of most tumor T cells.

The CDR3 extends over 15 residues, inclusive of both ends. Germline lookup yields CDR1 SEHNR and CDR2 FQNEAQ (reference sequence). As for this clonotype: Its antigen is as yet unknown. Likely a read error: the CDR3 ends without its conserved phenylalanine or tryptophan. No DNA is shown, since the ends of the CDR3 on it are uncertain; the CDR3 is the one TCRdb lists.

Breast cancer patients provided tissue from their axillary draining lymph nodes. This chain joins TRBV7-9 and TRBJ2-2. The specimen was axillary lymph node tissue. The sequence was collected from a female donor with breast cancer. Some clones in this sample may be carry-over from other donors' samples. CDR3 in amino acids: CASSLREPNTGERMS.